These 19 T cell receptor beta chains share one sample of origin, sequenced in a study of regulatory T cells in long-lasting Graves disease. Time point defined: persistent/refractory GD, antithyroid drugs over 5 years with positive TRAb. PBMC RNA served as the TCR library source. CDR3-region Arm-PCR and iRepertoire HTBI primers produced the TCR beta libraries. TCRdb re-derived calls from the multiplex PCR reads in MiXCR, one entry per CDR3 protein. The sample contains about 400,000 distinct CDR3 sequences, about 20% of which appear only once. Sequencing used peripheral blood mononuclear cells (PBMCs), obtained when the disease was refractory, from a patient treated with antithyroid drugs. All receptors derive from a female donor with Graves disease.

This clonotype was counted at least ten times. This sequence joins TRBV7-2 and TRBJ1-5, with a weak D call TRBD1 (5 bases). V shed 5 bases and J shed 4 bases, with 15 bases lying between them. Per the germline V gene, CDR1 is SGHTA and CDR2 is FQGNSA. This CDR3 contains 15 residues. The CDR3 spells CASSDTMGVNQPQHF. The CDR3 coding sequence is TGTGCCAGCAGCGACACTATGGGGGTAAATCAGCCCCAGCATTTT.

This clonotype was seen many times. This sequence joins TRBV28 and TRBJ2-5; maybe TRBD2 (6 bases). V shed 2 bases and J shed 0 bases, with 7 bases lying between them. CDR1 is MDHEN, CDR2 SYDVKM, per germline. The CDR3 is 14 residues long. CDR3 sequence: CASSLGGYQETQYF. Here the CDR3 DNA reads TGTGCCAGCAGTTTAGGGGGGTACCAAGAGACCCAGTACTTC.

This chain connects TRBV30 to TRBJ1-2; 11 bases agree with TRBD1. Germline V CDR1 and CDR2: GTSNPN, SVGIG (reference sequence). The trim removed 1 base at V and 2 bases at J, leaving 6 bases unmatched. The CDR3 runs to 16 residues. The chain's CDR3 is CAWSAPRDRGNYGYTF. CDR3 DNA sequence: TGTGCCTGGAGTGCCCCCCGGGACAGGGGGAACTATGGCTACACCTTC.

This clonotype came up a few times. The genes are TRBV6-1 and TRBJ1-2; TRBD1 is a possible D gene (5 bases). Germline loops: CDR1 MNHNS, CDR2 SASEGT. CDR3 length equals 11 residues. With 11 bases removed from V and 2 bases from J, the gap between germline ends came to 9 bases. The CDR3 bases are TGTGCCGCCCGGGGCAACTATGGCTACACCTTC. The encoded protein is CAARGNYGYTF.

The chain has TRBV12-3 or TRBV12-4 and TRBJ1-5; 8 bases are shared with TRBD1. CDR3 size: 14 residues. V dropped 6 bases and J dropped 5; count of bases not matched to a gene: 6. CDR3 in DNA: TGTGCCAGCAGCCCCGGACAGGGTCATCAGCCCCAGCATTTT. Translated, it gives CASSPGQGHQPQHF.

The rearrangement joins TRBV28 to TRBJ2-3, with TRBD1 identical over 9 bases. This CDR3 is 15 amino acids long. The V segment lost 2 bases and the J segment 5 bases; nucleotides outside the gene matches: 5. Germline assignment: CDR1 MDHEN and CDR2 SYDVKM. CDR3 in DNA: TGTGCCAGCAGTTTACCGGGACAGGGACGAGATACGCAGTATTTT. It translates to CASSLPGQGRDTQYF. Full variable domain (missing parts from reference TRBV28 and TRBJ2-3): DVKVTQSSRYLVKRTGEKVFLECVQDMDHENMFWYRQDPGLGLRLIYFSYDVKMKEKGDIPEGYSVSREKKERFSLILESASTNQTSMYLCASSLPGQGRDTQYFGPGTRLTVL.

This clonotype was counted only a few times. The V and J genes are TRBV30 and TRBJ2-7; D is ambiguous. Germline V lookup: CDR1 GTSNPN, CDR2 SVGIG (reference sequence). The CDR3 spans 15 residues. Trimming removed 4 bases from V and 2 bases from J, with 18 bases in between. The CDR3 nucleotides read TGTGCCTGGAATTCCGACAATGACCGAACCTACGAGCAGTACTTC. The encoded protein is CAWNSDNDRTYEQYF. Full variable domain (rest looked up from reference TRBV30 and TRBJ2-7): SQTIHQWPATLVQPVGSPLSLECTVEGTSNPNLYWYRQAAGRGLQLLFYSVGIGQISSEVPQNLSASRPQDRQFILSSKKLLLSDSGFYLCAWNSDNDRTYEQYFGPGTRLTVT.

The chain uses TRBV7-9 and TRBJ2-5; tentatively, D is TRBD1 or TRBD2 (6 bases each). The germline V gene has CDR1 SEHNR and CDR2 FQNEAQ (reference sequence). Trimming left V 5 bases short and J 3 bases short, with 13 bases between. The CDR3 runs 14 residues. CDR3 in amino acids: CASSPKGEEETQYF. The DNA for the CDR3 is TGTGCCAGCAGCCCCAAGGGGGAGGAAGAGACCCAGTACTTC.

The chain links TRBV10-2 to TRBJ2-7; 10 nucleotides line up with TRBD2. Per germline, CDR1 WSHSY and CDR2 SAAADI. V was pared by 0 bases and J by 7 bases, with 15 bases of the junction left unmatched. The CDR3 spans 18 residues. CDR3 coding DNA: TGCGCCAGCAGTGAGTCAGGGGCTCGGCTAGCGGGAGTAGGGGAGCAGTACTTC. It is translated as CASSESGARLAGVGEQYF.

This clonotype has more than one count but fewer than ten. The V call is TRBV7-9, the J call TRBJ2-3; D gene ambiguous. This CDR3 region has 13 residues. CDR1 and CDR2 from the germline V gene are SEHNR and FQNEAQ (reference sequence). Trimming took off 0 bases at V and 6 bases at J, with 7 bases between the two ends. The DNA for the CDR3 is TGTGCCAGCAGCTTAGCGGGTCCGGATACGCAGTATTTT. This codes for CASSLAGPDTQYF.

The chain couples TRBV19 to TRBJ1-2; D is undetermined. Germline V gene sequence: CDR1 LNHDA, CDR2 SQIVND (reference sequence). The germline V and J ends were trimmed by 7 bases and 7 bases, with 19 bases remaining between them. The CDR3 contains 14 residues. This chain's CDR3 is CASILGSSGGGYTF. DNA for the CDR3: TGTGCCAGTATACTCGGGTCTTCCGGCGGTGGCTACACCTTC.

This clonotype was seen a few times. The chain employs TRBV27 and TRBJ1-5; D perhaps matches TRBD1 (5 bases). V was cut by 7 bases and J by 1 base, with 14 bases left in between. Germline CDR1 MNHEY, CDR2 SMNVEV (reference sequence). The CDR3 sequence is 15 residues long. The DNA for the CDR3 is TGTGCCAGCACCATGGGCGGGGGAAGCAATCAGCCCCAGCATTTT. It translates to CASTMGGGSNQPQHF.

This clonotype was detected a few times. The chain uses TRBV10-2 and TRBJ2-7, with 11 bases matching TRBD2. With 7 bases clipped from V and 2 bases from J, the junction kept 4 bases outside the gene matches. Germline V gene data show CDR1 as WSHSY and CDR2 as SAAADI. The CDR3 is made up of 14 amino acids. CDR3 coding DNA: TGCGCCAGCATCGGGACTAGCGGTACCTACGAGCAGTACTTC. Encoded protein: CASIGTSGTYEQYF.

Regarding this clonotype: A much larger clone sits a single nucleotide away, making a read error possible. This chain links TRBV6-1 with TRBJ1-5; D unclear. The CDR3 is 14 residues long. From germline, CDR1 is MNHNS and CDR2 SASEGT. Trimming removed 6 bases from V and 7 bases from J, with 16 bases in between. DNA of the CDR3: TGTGCCAGCAGAACCCCGGAAGCTCTGCAGCCCCAGCATTTT. This codes for CASRTPEALQPQHF.

This clonotype was counted at least ten times. This chain links TRBV28 with TRBJ2-7; TRBD2 aligns across 14 bases. The CDR3 length is 17 residues. Germline values: CDR1 MDHEN, CDR2 SYDVKM. Unmatched junction bases numbered 11, after V lost 5 bases and J lost 5 bases. For the CDR3, the DNA is TGTGCCAGCAGTGAAACTGGGACTAGCGGGAGTTTCCACGAGCAGTACTTC. Protein: CASSETGTSGSFHEQYF. The full variable domain, completed using reference TRBV28 and TRBJ2-7, is DVKVTQSSRYLVKRTGEKVFLECVQDMDHENMFWYRQDPGLGLRLIYFSYDVKMKEKGDIPEGYSVSREKKERFSLILESASTNQTSMYLCASSETGTSGSFHEQYFGPGTRLTVT.

The chain is built from TRBV20-1 and TRBJ2-1, with no clear D. Germline values: CDR1 DFQATT, CDR2 SNEGSKA (reference sequence). Trimming shortened V by 0 bases and J by 0 bases, and 21 bases separated the two germline ends. The CDR3 is made up of 19 amino acids. In DNA, the CDR3 is TGCAGTGCTAGAGATAAAAAGTCTGGATCCGCCAGCTCCTACAATGAGCAGTTCTTC. This translates into CSARDKKSGSASSYNEQFF.

There are many counts of this clonotype. CDR3 residues: CASSSSLAVASYEQYF. The CDR3 region has the DNA TGTGCCAGCAGCAGCTCACTAGCGGTAGCCTCCTACGAGCAGTACTTC. The J gene is TRBJ2-7, the V gene TRBV7-2; 8 bases are a match to TRBD2. Germline V CDR1 and CDR2: SGHTA, FQGNSA. The V gene end was trimmed by 5 bases and the J gene end by 0 bases; junction bases not matched to a gene: 9. This CDR3 has 16 residues.

The chain links TRBV20-1 to TRBJ2-4; D remains unclear. V was shortened by 3 bases and J by 3 bases, with 0 bases between the two germline ends. The length of the CDR3 is 10 residues. Germline V CDR1 and CDR2: DFQATT, SNEGSKA (reference sequence). In DNA form, the CDR3 reads TGCAGTGCTAGCAAAAACATTCAGTACTTC. This translates into CSASKNIQYF.

Worth noting for this clonotype: Just one base apart from a much larger clone, this may be a read error. The chain links TRBV28 to TRBJ1-2; D unresolved. This CDR3 spans 11 amino acids. Germline loops: CDR1 MDHEN, CDR2 SYDVKM. Trimming left V 8 bases short and J 5 bases short, with 9 bases between. CDR3 in DNA: TGTGCCAGCGGGAGGGCTTATGGCTACACCTTC. This encodes CASGRAYGYTF.